A selection of T cell receptor beta chains follows, all from one sample in a study of T cell repertoires in cytomegalovirus infection. TCRdb analysed the reads with MiXCR anew, one entry per CDR3 protein. The table has around 260,000 distinct CDR3 sequences, roughly 9.1% seen once. The material sequenced was PBMCs. Receptors were obtained from a human donor in good health (CMV status not recorded). Some clones in this sample may be carry-over from other donors' samples. The CDR3 runs from the conserved cysteine through the conserved F or W. Each record gives: CDR3 DNA, CDR3 protein, J gene, V gene, clone size, D gene. D genes are given only for firm matches. Size tells how often a clone was seen (once, few, many) or the class of an expanded clone, and some rows leave it out.

DNA: TGTGCCAGCGTCAACCAAGGACGGACTCTCGGGAGAAACACCATATATTTT
CDR3: CASVNQGRTLGRNTIYF
J: TRBJ1-3
V: TRBV7-2
size: many
D: -

DNA: TGTGCCAGCAGCTTAGGAACGGGACAGATTAATTCACCCCTCCACTTT
CDR3: CASSLGTGQINSPLHF
J: TRBJ1-6
V: TRBV7-2
size: -
D: TRBD1

DNA: TGTGCCAGCAGTTCACCGGGACTCCGCACCGGGGAGCTGTTTTTT
CDR3: CASSSPGLRTGELFF
J: TRBJ2-2
V: TRBV7-2
size: many
D: -

DNA: TGTGCCAGCAGCCAAGAGAGGGCGAACACTGAAGCTTTCTTT
CDR3: CASSQERANTEAFF
J: TRBJ1-1
V: TRBV3-1
size: -
D: -

DNA: TGTGCCAGCAGTGTTAAAGGGGGAGGGACAACAGAATACAATGAGCAGTTCTTC
CDR3: CASSVKGGGTTEYNEQFF
J: TRBJ2-1
V: TRBV7-6
size: many
D: -

DNA: TGTGCCAGTAGTATGTACAAGGGGAACGCTGAAGCTTTCTTT
CDR3: CASSMYKGNAEAFF
J: TRBJ1-1
V: TRBV19
size: -
D: -

DNA: TGTGCCCCAGTCCCTCAAGCCCGGAGAACCGGGGAGCTGTTTTTT
CDR3: CAPVPQARRTGELFF
J: TRBJ2-2
V: TRBV27
size: many
D: -

DNA: TGTGCCAGCAGTTTCCCCACGGGACTAGCGGGGGGGACCCCGCAGTACTTC
CDR3: CASSFPTGLAGGTPQYF
J: TRBJ2-7
V: TRBV28
size: many
D: TRBD2

DNA: TGTGCCAGCAGCCCCGGGGTCACCCATAATGAAAAACTGTTTTTT
CDR3: CASSPGVTHNEKLFF
J: TRBJ1-4
V: TRBV7-2
size: many
D: -

DNA: TGTGCCAGCAGCCCCGAGGGGGTGTACGAGCAGTACTTC
CDR3: CASSPEGVYEQYF
J: TRBJ2-7
V: TRBV7-9
size: many
D: -

DNA: TGTGCCAGTAGTGACAGGGGTTACGAGCAGTACTTC
CDR3: CASSDRGYEQYF
J: TRBJ2-7
V: TRBV19
size: many
D: TRBD1

DNA: TGTGCCAGCAGCTCTCGAGCGGGGGGGTTCGGGGAGCTGTTTTTT
CDR3: CASSSRAGGFGELFF
J: TRBJ2-2
V: TRBV11-2
size: many
D: TRBD2

DNA: TGTGCCAGCAGCATAAGGACAGGGGAAAATGAAAAACTGTTTTTT
CDR3: CASSIRTGENEKLFF
J: TRBJ1-4
V: TRBV7-8
size: many
D: TRBD1

DNA: TGTGCCAGCAGCAAACGACAGGGTCGCGGCTACACCTTC
CDR3: CASSKRQGRGYTF
J: TRBJ1-2
V: TRBV9
size: few
D: TRBD1

DNA: TGCAGTGCTCCACGGACAGGGGGCAAAGAGACCCAGTACTTC
CDR3: CSAPRTGGKETQYF
J: TRBJ2-5
V: TRBV20-1
size: few
D: TRBD1

DNA: TGTGCCAGCAGCCGACTCGACAATGAGCAGTTCTTC
CDR3: CASSRLDNEQFF
J: TRBJ2-1
V: TRBV11-3
size: -
D: -

DNA: TGTGCCAGCAGTGGCAGCTTCCGGACCTTAAACTTC
CDR3: CASSGSFRTLNF
J: TRBJ2-5
V: TRBV2
size: many
D: -

DNA: TGTGCCAGCAGTGAAGAGAGGGTTTCGAACACTGAAGCTTTCTTT
CDR3: CASSEERVSNTEAFF
J: TRBJ1-1
V: TRBV2
size: many
D: -

DNA: TGTGCCAGCAGCTTAGCGGGGACAGCACCCTACGAGCAGTACTTC
CDR3: CASSLAGTAPYEQYF
J: TRBJ2-7
V: TRBV7-8
size: many
D: TRBD1

DNA: TGCGCCAGCAGCTTGGTTATCGAGGGCTTCTCCTATAATTCACCCCTCCACTTT
CDR3: CASSLVIEGFSYNSPLHF
J: TRBJ1-6
V: TRBV5-1
size: -
D: -

DNA: TGTGCCAGCAGGAGGGGGGACAGGGATAACAATGAGCAGTTCTTC
CDR3: CASRRGDRDNNEQFF
J: TRBJ2-1
V: TRBV12-3/TRBV12-4
size: many
D: TRBD1

DNA: TGTGCCAGCAATTCACCGGAGGGGTACGGGGAGCTGTTTTTT
CDR3: CASNSPEGYGELFF
J: TRBJ2-2
V: TRBV7-6
size: -
D: -

DNA: TGCAGTGCTAGAGCGGCAGGGGTGGACACCATATATTTT
CDR3: CSARAAGVDTIYF
J: TRBJ1-3
V: TRBV20-1
size: -
D: -

DNA: TGTGCCAGCAGTGAATCAGGGCGCAGGGCCACCGGTTACGGCTACACCTTC
CDR3: CASSESGRRATGYGYTF
J: TRBJ1-2
V: TRBV25-1
size: -
D: -

DNA: TGTGCCAGCACCGATGGGGCAGTCTCTGGAAACACCATATATTTT
CDR3: CASTDGAVSGNTIYF
J: TRBJ1-3
V: TRBV12-3/TRBV12-4
size: many
D: -

DNA: TGTGCCAGCAGTCAAGACAGTTCAACTAATGAAAAACTGTTTTTT
CDR3: CASSQDSSTNEKLFF
J: TRBJ1-4
V: TRBV7-2
size: many
D: -

DNA: TGTGCCAGCAGTTTAAGGGCTAGCGGGGTTGGTCCCTACAATGAGCAGTTCTTC
CDR3: CASSLRASGVGPYNEQFF
J: TRBJ2-1
V: TRBV27
size: many
D: TRBD2

DNA: TGTGCCAGCAGTTTAGCGAACCGCGGCAATCAGCCCCAGCATTTT
CDR3: CASSLANRGNQPQHF
J: TRBJ1-5
V: TRBV12-3/TRBV12-4
size: -
D: -

DNA: TGTGCCAGCAGCTTAGGCGGGACAGAGAACACTGAAGCTTTCTTT
CDR3: CASSLGGTENTEAFF
J: TRBJ1-1
V: TRBV11-3
size: -
D: TRBD1

DNA: TGCAGTGCGTCCCTAAAGGCGGGAGACGAGCAGTACTTC
CDR3: CSASLKAGDEQYF
J: TRBJ2-7
V: TRBV20-1
size: many
D: TRBD2

DNA: TGTGCCAGCACCCAGGGCTCTAGCAATCAGCCCCAGCATTTT
CDR3: CASTQGSSNQPQHF
J: TRBJ1-5
V: TRBV12-3/TRBV12-4
size: few
D: -

DNA: TGTGCCAGCAGCCTGACAGTCATCATGGGCTACACCTTC
CDR3: CASSLTVIMGYTF
J: TRBJ1-2
V: TRBV12-3/TRBV12-4
size: many
D: -

DNA: TGCAGCGTAGCTCCGGGACAGGGCGTGGGAAACACTGAAGCTTTCTTT
CDR3: CSVAPGQGVGNTEAFF
J: TRBJ1-1
V: TRBV29-1
size: many
D: TRBD1

DNA: TGTGCCAGCAGTATCGCAGGGATGACTAATGAAAAACTGTTTTTT
CDR3: CASSIAGMTNEKLFF
J: TRBJ1-4
V: TRBV28
size: many
D: -

DNA: TGTGCCAGCAGCCCTCGACTAGCGGGAAGCACCGGGGAGCTGTTTTTT
CDR3: CASSPRLAGSTGELFF
J: TRBJ2-2
V: TRBV7-2
size: many
D: TRBD2

DNA: TGTGCCAGCAGCTTCCGGCGGGGGGCCAACGTCCTGACTTTC
CDR3: CASSFRRGANVLTF
J: TRBJ2-6
V: TRBV7-2
size: few
D: -

DNA: TGCAGTGCTACCTTTAGGAGCGGGAGCCCCGAGCAGTTCTTC
CDR3: CSATFRSGSPEQFF
J: TRBJ2-1
V: TRBV20-1
size: -
D: TRBD2

DNA: TGTGCCAGCAGCATCCGGACAGGGGGCGGGGAGACCCAGTACTTC
CDR3: CASSIRTGGGETQYF
J: TRBJ2-5
V: TRBV7-8
size: many
D: TRBD1

DNA: TGTGCCAGCAGCTTAGAGGTGGGGCCTCCCACCTTC
CDR3: CASSLEVGPPTF
J: TRBJ1-2
V: TRBV7-4
size: many
D: -

DNA: TGTGCCAGGGACAGGGAACAAGATACGCAGTATTTT
CDR3: CARDREQDTQYF
J: TRBJ2-3
V: TRBV15
size: -
D: TRBD1